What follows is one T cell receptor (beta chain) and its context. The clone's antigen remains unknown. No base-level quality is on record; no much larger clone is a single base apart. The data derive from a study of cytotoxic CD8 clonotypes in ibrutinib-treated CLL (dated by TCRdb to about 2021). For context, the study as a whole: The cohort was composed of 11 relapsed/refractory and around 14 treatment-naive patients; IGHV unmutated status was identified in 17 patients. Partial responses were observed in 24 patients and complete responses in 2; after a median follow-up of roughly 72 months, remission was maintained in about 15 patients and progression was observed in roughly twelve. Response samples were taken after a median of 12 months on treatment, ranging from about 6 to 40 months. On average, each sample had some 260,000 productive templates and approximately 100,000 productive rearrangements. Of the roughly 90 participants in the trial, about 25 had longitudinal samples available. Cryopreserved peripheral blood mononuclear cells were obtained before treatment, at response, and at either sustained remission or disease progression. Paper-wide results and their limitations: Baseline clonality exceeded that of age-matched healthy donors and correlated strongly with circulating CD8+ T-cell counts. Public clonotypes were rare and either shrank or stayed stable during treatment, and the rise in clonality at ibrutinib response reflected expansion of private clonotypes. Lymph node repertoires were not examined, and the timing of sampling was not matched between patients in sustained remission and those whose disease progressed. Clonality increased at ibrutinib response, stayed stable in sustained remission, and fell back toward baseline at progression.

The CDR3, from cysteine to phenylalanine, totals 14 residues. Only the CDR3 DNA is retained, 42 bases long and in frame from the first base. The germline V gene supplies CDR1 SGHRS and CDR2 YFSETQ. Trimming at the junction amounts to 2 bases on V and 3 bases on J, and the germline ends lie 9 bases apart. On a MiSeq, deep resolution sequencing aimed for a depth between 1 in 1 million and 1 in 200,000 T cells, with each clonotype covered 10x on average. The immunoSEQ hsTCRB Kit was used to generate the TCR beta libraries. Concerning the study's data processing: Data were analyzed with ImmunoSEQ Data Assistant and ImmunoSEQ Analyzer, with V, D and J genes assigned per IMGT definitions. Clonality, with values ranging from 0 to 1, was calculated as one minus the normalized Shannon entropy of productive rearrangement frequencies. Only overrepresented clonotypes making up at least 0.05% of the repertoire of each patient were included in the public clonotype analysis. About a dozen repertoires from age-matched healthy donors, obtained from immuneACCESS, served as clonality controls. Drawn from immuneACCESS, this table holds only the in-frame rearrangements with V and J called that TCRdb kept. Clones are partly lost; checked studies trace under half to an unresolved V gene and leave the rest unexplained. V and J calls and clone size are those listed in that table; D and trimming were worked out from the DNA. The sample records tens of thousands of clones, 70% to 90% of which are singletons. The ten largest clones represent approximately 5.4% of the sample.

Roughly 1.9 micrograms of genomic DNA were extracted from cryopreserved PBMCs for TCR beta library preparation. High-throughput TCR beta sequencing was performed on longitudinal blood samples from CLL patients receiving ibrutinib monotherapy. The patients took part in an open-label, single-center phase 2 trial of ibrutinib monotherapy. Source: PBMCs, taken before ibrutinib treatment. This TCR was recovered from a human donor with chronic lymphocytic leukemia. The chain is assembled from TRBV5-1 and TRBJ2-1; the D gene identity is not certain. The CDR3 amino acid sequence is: CASSFVPDYNEQFF. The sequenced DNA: TGCGCCAGCAGCTTTGTGCCTGACTACAATGAGCAGTTCTTC.